This T cell receptor (beta chain) was sequenced during a study of blood T cell repertoires in COVID-19. Profiled with immunoSEQ multiplex PCR; TCRdb holds only in-frame clones, not every one. The sample lists roughly 300,000 clones; 80% to 95% were seen once. The V end lost 1 base, the J end lost 1 base, and 16 bases lay between the germline ends. The germline CDR1 and CDR2 sequences are KGHSH and LQKENI. The CDR3 has 17 residues. The chain uses TRBV18 and TRBJ1-1; D possibly corresponds to TRBD1 (6 bases). Sequencing used peripheral blood. The sequence was collected from a woman aged 25 to 39 with COVID-19, enrolled during active disease. This chain's CDR3 is CASSPRAGVGANTEAFF. Written as DNA, the CDR3 is TGTGCCAGCTCACCACGGGCAGGGGTAGGGGCGAACACTGAAGCTTTCTTT. Full variable domain (remainder filled in from reference TRBV18 and TRBJ1-1): NAGVMQNPRHLVRRRGQEARLRCSPMKGHSHVYWYRQLPEEGLKFMVYLQKENIIDESGMPKERFSAEFPKEGPSILRIQQVVRGDSAAYFCASSPRAGVGANTEAFFGQGTRLTVV.